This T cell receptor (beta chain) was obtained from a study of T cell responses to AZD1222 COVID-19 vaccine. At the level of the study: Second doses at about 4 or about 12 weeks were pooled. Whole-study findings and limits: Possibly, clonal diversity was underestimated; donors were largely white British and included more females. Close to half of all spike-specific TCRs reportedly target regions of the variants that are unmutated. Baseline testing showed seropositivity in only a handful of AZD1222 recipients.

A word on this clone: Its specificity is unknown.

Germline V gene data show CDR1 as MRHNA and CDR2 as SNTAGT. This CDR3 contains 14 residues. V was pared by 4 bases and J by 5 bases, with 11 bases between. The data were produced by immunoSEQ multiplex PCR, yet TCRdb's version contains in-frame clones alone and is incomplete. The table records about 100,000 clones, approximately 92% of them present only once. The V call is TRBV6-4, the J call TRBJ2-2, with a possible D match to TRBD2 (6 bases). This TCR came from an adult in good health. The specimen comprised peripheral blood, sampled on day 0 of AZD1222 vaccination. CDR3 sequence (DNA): TGTGCCAGCAGTGCCTCAGGGAGGACCGGGGAGCTGTTTTTT. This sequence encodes CASSASGRTGELFF.